This TCR beta chain was recorded in a study of memory CD4+ T cells and cytomegalovirus serostatus (dated 2019 in TCRdb). In terms of the full investigation: The cohort included around 33 healthy adults from Belgium, of whom 9 were CMV seropositive and some 24 were CMV seronegative. To replicate a published TCR-based CMV serostatus classifier, the researchers sequenced the CD4+ memory TCRbeta repertoires of a Belgian cohort whose cytomegalovirus serostatus was known.

A FACSAria II was used to sort memory CD4+ T cells, defined as single viable CD3+CD4+CD8-CD45RO+ cells. To determine CMV serostatus, a Roche Elecsys assay was used that detects serum IgG against CMV pp150, pp28, p38 and p52. After the samples were thawed, total CD4+ T cells were enriched through positive selection using CD4 magnetic microbeads. The samples came from a different study that was designed specifically to examine the CD4+ T cell memory repertoire. Peripheral blood mononuclear cells were isolated and cryopreserved following standard operating procedures; serum was stored at -80 °C. Staining used CD3-PerCP (BW264/56), CD4-APC (RPA-T4), CD45RO-PE (UCHT1) and CD8-Pacific Orange (3B5) antibodies, with Sytox blue excluding non-viable cells. The cysteine opens and the phenylalanine closes a CDR3 of 15 amino acids. Only CDR3 DNA is held: 45 bases, read in frame from base 1. Germline trimming amounts to 5 bases on V and 4 bases on J, with 10 as the count of junction bases outside the gene matches. Based on the germline V gene (reference sequence), the CDR1 and CDR2 sequences are SEHNR and FQNEAQ.

The Quick-DNA Microprep Kit was used to extract genomic DNA from the sorted cells. Amplification of TCRbeta DNA was done with the immunoSEQ hsTCRbeta kit, following the protocol from the manufacturer. An Illumina MiSeq instrument was used to sequence the TCRbeta libraries. The authors' pipeline ran thus. Following removal of out-of-frame sequences, some 2,200,000 distinct TCRbeta sequences were retained, with an average of roughly 70,000 per individual. Two values were used to score each individual: the count of around 150 previously reported CMV-associated TCRbeta sequences and the total count of productive distinct TCRbeta sequences. A beta-binomial model was reimplemented in Python, and random forests from scikit-learn, run with default parameters, were trained on data from the US cohort. Classifier performance on the Belgian cohort was reported as the median AUC with percentile confidence intervals calculated over 10,000 bootstrap iterations. TCRdb retrieved this table from immuneACCESS and kept in-frame rearrangements only. Not all clones are present; in checked studies, unresolved V genes account for under half, and no reason is known for the remainder. V and J calls and clone size are given by that table; D and trimming were obtained from the DNA. The sample yields approximately 56,000 clones; about 81% were counted once. Of the sample, over 0.35% falls within the top ten clones.

Broad study findings and their caveats: Unlike the original study, which covered naive and memory CD4+ and CD8+ populations, the Belgian study sequenced only CD4+CD45RO+ memory cells. Among the 160 or so previously reported CMV-associated TCRbeta sequences, 60 to 70 showed up in the CD4+ memory repertoires, with each one found in between one and five individuals. The results were interpreted as suggesting that the CMV-associated TCR signature is mostly present in the CD4+ memory repertoire. CMV serostatus prediction reached a median bootstrapped AUC of nearly 0.96 with the original framework and 0.91 with a US-trained random forest. A median bootstrapped AUC of 0.95 with a 95% CI of 0.76-1.00 was achieved on the Belgian cohort by the original-framework classifier.

Details on this clone: Its antigen remains undetermined. No much larger clonotype is one base removed from it; base qualities were not supplied.

Sequenced input: memory CD4+ T cells from blood. This chain is built from TRBV7-9 and TRBJ2-5, with TRBD1 identical over 7 junction bases. This TCR derives from an adult in good health and CMV-seronegative. Here the CDR3 is given as CASSRVTGKGETQYF. The DNA reads as follows: TGTGCCAGCAGCCGCGTGACAGGGAAAGGAGAGACCCAGTACTTC.